These 23 T cell receptor beta chains were sequenced from one sample in a study of cytomegalovirus exposure and HLA in healthy donors. Primers: 60 Vbeta forward and 13 Jbeta reverse. The data were produced by immunoSEQ multiplex PCR, yet TCRdb's version contains in-frame clones alone and is incomplete. The table shows 65,000 to 85,000 clones, with over 60% occurring only once. Sequenced: PBMCs. These receptors came from a male donor in good health and CMV-seropositive.

The genes are TRBV2 and TRBJ2-7, with a weak D call TRBD2 (6 bases). The germline V gene has CDR1 SNHLY and CDR2 FYNNEI. Trimming left V 7 bases short and J 2 bases short, with 9 bases between. This CDR3 has 12 amino acids. The CDR3 nucleotides read TGTGCCAGCACCGGGGGAGCCTACGAGCAGTACTTC. It codes for CASTGGAYEQYF.

The chain employs TRBV6-1 and TRBJ1-2; 8 bases align to TRBD1. V shed 4 bases, J shed 4 bases, and the junction held 11 bases outside the gene matches. The CDR3 consists of 16 residues. The V gene's germline CDR1 is MNHNS and CDR2 SASEGT. CDR3 DNA sequence: TGTGCCAGCAGTGCAGTACAGGGGGGCGTTAGCTATGGCTACACCTTC. It translates to CASSAVQGGVSYGYTF.

The V gene is TRBV15, the J gene TRBJ2-3, with D perhaps matching TRBD2 (6 bases). This CDR3 comprises 15 residues. Germline CDR1 and CDR2: LNHNV and YYDKDF (reference sequence). Trimming shortened V by 0 bases and J by 4 bases, and 11 bases separated the two germline ends. CDR3 residues: CATSRDRPSADTQYF. The CDR3 bases are TGTGCCACCAGCAGAGATCGGCCTAGCGCAGATACGCAGTATTTT.

As for this clone: Germline is not matched at one junction end, which may reflect a read error. The gene calls are TRBV7-9 and TRBJ1-1, with 7 positions matching TRBD1. This CDR3 is built from 13 residues. CDR1 and CDR2 from the germline V gene are SEHNR and FQNEAQ (reference sequence). CDR3: CSSSEGGETEAFF. The DNA of the CDR3 is TGTTCCAGCAGCGAAGGGGGCGAGACTGAAGCTTTCTTT.

The chain has TRBV11-2 and TRBJ2-7; possibly TRBD2 for D (5 bases). This CDR3 has 14 residues. V lost 0 bases and J 6 bases, leaving 12 bases between the germline ends. Germline V gene sequence: CDR1 SGHAT, CDR2 FQNNGV. CDR3 sequence: CASSLEGPRGEQYF. The CDR3 region has the DNA TGTGCCAGCAGCTTAGAAGGCCCACGGGGCGAGCAGTACTTC.

This chain joins TRBV7-9 and TRBJ1-3; D remains unclear. Trimming took off 4 bases at V and 0 bases at J, with 10 bases between the two ends. The length of the CDR3 is 15 residues. Germline CDR1 SEHNR, CDR2 FQNEAQ (reference sequence). CDR3 loop: CASSSGRSSGNTIYF. The CDR3 region has the DNA TGTGCCAGCAGCTCCGGGAGGAGCTCTGGAAACACCATATATTTT. Full variable domain (remainder filled in from reference TRBV7-9 and TRBJ1-3): DTGVSQNPRHKITKRGQNVTFRCDPISEHNRLYWYRQTLGQGPEFLTYFQNEAQLEKSRLLSDRFSAERPKGSFSTLEIQRTEQGDSAMYLCASSSGRSSGNTIYFGEGSWLTVV.

The CDR3 DNA follows: TGTGCCAGCAGATACGCGGGGACAGGGGATAGGGGCTACACCTTC. This gives the protein CASRYAGTGDRGYTF. The J gene is TRBJ1-2, the V gene TRBV6-5, with 10 nucleotides matching TRBD1. CDR1 is MNHEY and CDR2 is SVGAGI in the germline V gene. CDR3 length: 15 amino acids. J lost 8 bases, V lost 6 bases, and 12 bases had no gene match.

This clone was seen a few times. The chain uses TRBV7-2 and TRBJ2-7; 7 bases map to TRBD2. V gave up 0 bases and J gave up 7 bases; unmatched junction bases: 6. There are 14 residues in the CDR3. Looked up from germline, CDR1 is SGHTA and CDR2 is FQGNSA. CDR3: CASSLARGKREQYF. The CDR3 DNA follows: TGTGCCAGCAGCTTAGCGCGGGGGAAACGGGAGCAGTACTTC.

This clone was recorded only once. This sequence joins TRBV9 and TRBJ2-7; no clear D. The CDR3 covers 14 residues. The germline gives CDR1 SGDLS, CDR2 YYNGEE. Trimming removed 0 bases from V and 0 bases from J, with 7 bases in between. The CDR3 DNA follows: TGTGCCAGCAGCGTAGCTTCTAGCTCCTACGAGCAGTACTTC. This codes for CASSVASSSYEQYF.

This rearrangement joins TRBV4-2 to TRBJ2-5; 8 positions agree with TRBD2. V lost 0 bases to trimming and J lost 2 bases; unmatched junction nucleotides: 8. Germline V CDR1 and CDR2: LGHNA, YNFKEQ. This CDR3 region has 17 residues. CDR3 residues: CASSQDPRGGIQETQYF. The CDR3 DNA reads as TGTGCCAGCAGCCAAGATCCTCGCGGGGGGATACAAGAGACCCAGTACTTC.

V gene TRBV9 combines with J gene TRBJ2-1; 11 bases fit TRBD2. Germline CDR1 SGDLS, CDR2 YYNGEE. This CDR3 is 15 amino acids long. Losses at the gene ends were 0 bases for V and 9 bases for J; bases not matched to a gene: 5. CDR3 bases: TGTGCCAGCAGCGTAGCCGGTAGCGGGGGGGTTGAGCAGTTCTTC. Translation: CASSVAGSGGVEQFF.

This rearrangement joins TRBV5-1 to TRBJ2-7; 7 bases fit TRBD1. Germline values: CDR1 SGHRS, CDR2 YFSETQ. Trimming cost V 0 bases and J 6 bases; bases outside gene matches: 12. The CDR3 extends over 16 amino acids. The CDR3 spells CASSLDSSQGIGEQYF. CDR3 coding DNA: TGCGCCAGCAGCTTGGATTCCTCACAGGGGATCGGCGAGCAGTACTTC.

The V and J genes are TRBV11-2 and TRBJ2-1; 7 bases map to TRBD1. J lost 0 bases, V lost 5 bases, and 4 bases had no gene match. The length of the CDR3 is 15 residues. Looked up from germline, CDR1 is SGHAT and CDR2 is FQNNGV. CDR3 protein: CASSRQGFSYNEQFF. CDR3 bases: TGTGCCAGCAGCCGACAGGGATTCTCCTACAATGAGCAGTTCTTC.

This chain uses TRBV6-1 with TRBJ1-1; D ambiguous. The CDR3 runs to 15 residues. Germline-derived CDR1 and CDR2 are MNHNS and SASEGT. Trimming removed 7 bases at V and 0 bases at J, with 15 bases between. This CDR3 is CASTESERLNTEAFF. The CDR3 DNA sequence: TGTGCCAGCACCGAAAGTGAGAGATTGAACACTGAAGCTTTCTTT.

The chain carries TRBV9 and TRBJ1-2; 8 nucleotides align to TRBD1. The trim removed 0 bases at V and 8 bases at J, leaving 9 bases unmatched. Germline CDR1 is SGDLS and CDR2 is YYNGEE. This CDR3 comprises 15 residues. CDR3 sequence reads: CASSVDLRTGQGYTF. For the CDR3, the DNA is TGTGCCAGCAGCGTAGACTTGCGGACAGGGCAGGGCTACACCTTC.

The chain has TRBV20-1 and TRBJ1-2, with D possibly being TRBD1 (6 bases). The germline CDR1 and CDR2 sequences are DFQATT and SNEGSKA (reference sequence). The CDR3 is 11 residues long. Trimming removed 7 bases from V and 4 bases from J, with 10 bases in between. For the CDR3, the DNA is TGCAGTGTCACAGGGACCTATGGCTACACCTTC. Translated: CSVTGTYGYTF.

The chain employs TRBV28 and TRBJ1-6; maybe TRBD1 (6 bases). Trimming cost V 4 bases and J 6 bases, with 16 bases left between them. This CDR3 is 16 amino acids long. Per the germline V gene, CDR1 is MDHEN and CDR2 is SYDVKM. The CDR3 coding sequence is TGTGCCAGCAGTTCCCCCCTACAGGGCGGTAATTCACCCCTCCACTTT. It yields the protein CASSSPLQGGNSPLHF.

The CDR3 coding sequence is TGTGCCAGCAGCACGGGACTAGCGGGATTCCCTACCACAGATACGCAGTATTTT. Its protein product is CASSTGLAGFPTTDTQYF. V gene TRBV11-3 combines with J gene TRBJ2-3, with 13 positions matching TRBD2. CDR1 is SGHNT, CDR2 YENEEA, per germline. The trim removed 5 bases at V and 2 bases at J, leaving 10 bases unmatched. The CDR3 runs 18 residues.

This clone was observed a handful of times. The chain links TRBV15 to TRBJ2-2; no clear D gene. V lost 0 bases, J lost 7 bases, and 12 bases lay in between. This CDR3 spans 15 amino acids. Germline V gene lookup returns CDR1 LNHNV and CDR2 YYDKDF (reference sequence). Written as DNA, the CDR3 is TGTGCCACCAGCAGAGATCGTAACTCGGTCGGGGAGCTGTTTTTT. This codes for CATSRDRNSVGELFF.

The chain links TRBV15 to TRBJ1-4; D gene unclear. The CDR3 loop spans 19 amino acids. V shed 0 bases and J shed 0 bases, with 17 bases lying between them. Per the germline V gene, CDR1 is LNHNV and CDR2 is YYDKDF (reference sequence). For the CDR3, the DNA is TGTGCCACCAGCAGAGATCTTATCGAGGTTCGGGCAACTAATGAAAAACTGTTTTTT. This codes for CATSRDLIEVRATNEKLFF.

The chain uses TRBV7-2 and TRBJ2-1; D gene unclear. The V end lost 5 bases, the J end lost 9 bases, and 11 bases lay between the germline ends. CDR3 length equals 12 residues. Germline V gene data show CDR1 as SGHTA and CDR2 as FQGNSA. The CDR3 nucleotides are TGTGCCAGCAGCCTAAGTTCTCTTGAGCAGTTCTTC. Translating it yields CASSLSSLEQFF.

This chain links TRBV18 with TRBJ2-7; TRBD2 might be the D (6 bases). Germline V CDR1 and CDR2: KGHSH, LQKENI. The CDR3 covers 12 residues. V was pared by 6 bases and J by 6 bases, with 12 bases between. The CDR3 sequence is CASSVGDFEQYF. The CDR3 DNA sequence: TGTGCCAGCTCCGTGGGGGACTTCGAGCAGTACTTC. Full variable domain (remainder filled in from reference TRBV18 and TRBJ2-7): NAGVMQNPRHLVRRRGQEARLRCSPMKGHSHVYWYRQLPEEGLKFMVYLQKENIIDESGMPKERFSAEFPKEGPSILRIQQVVRGDSAAYFCASSVGDFEQYFGPGTRLTVT.

CDR3 sequence reads: CASSLGKTALGGYTF. Written as DNA, the CDR3 is TGTGCCAGCAGCTTGGGAAAGACAGCTTTGGGTGGCTACACCTTC. J is TRBJ1-2 and V is TRBV7-9; a weak D match, TRBD1 (5 bases). Germline V lookup: CDR1 SEHNR, CDR2 FQNEAQ (reference sequence). The V and J ends lost 3 bases and 7 bases respectively, with 18 bases between them. This CDR3 region has 15 residues.